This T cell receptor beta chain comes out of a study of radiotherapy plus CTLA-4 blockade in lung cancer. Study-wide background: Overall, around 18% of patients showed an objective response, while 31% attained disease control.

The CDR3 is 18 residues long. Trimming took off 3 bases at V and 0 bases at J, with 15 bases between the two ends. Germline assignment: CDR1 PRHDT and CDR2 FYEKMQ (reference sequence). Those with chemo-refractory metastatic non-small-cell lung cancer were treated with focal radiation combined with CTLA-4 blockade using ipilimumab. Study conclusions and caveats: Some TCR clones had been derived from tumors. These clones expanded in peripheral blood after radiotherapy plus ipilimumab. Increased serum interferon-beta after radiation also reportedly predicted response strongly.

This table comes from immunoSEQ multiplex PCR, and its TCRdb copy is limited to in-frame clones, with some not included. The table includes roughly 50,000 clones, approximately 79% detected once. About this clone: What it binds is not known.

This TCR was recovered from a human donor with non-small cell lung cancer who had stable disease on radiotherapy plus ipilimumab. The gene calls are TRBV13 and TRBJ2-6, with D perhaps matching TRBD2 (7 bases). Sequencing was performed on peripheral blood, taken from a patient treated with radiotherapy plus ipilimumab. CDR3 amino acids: CASSFSGGGYSGANVLTF. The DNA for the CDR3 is TGTGCCAGCAGCTTCTCGGGGGGCGGCTACTCTGGGGCCAACGTCCTGACTTTC.